These 29 T cell receptor beta chains originate from one sample sequenced in a study of shared clonotypes between healthy human individuals. Only in-frame clones appear in the TCRdb table, and some are missing; sequencing was by immunoSEQ multiplex PCR. The table has roughly 400,000 clones, 90% to 98% seen once; the top ten hold less than 0.35%. The sequencing sample was made of memory CD8+ T cells sorted from blood. Documented subset: CD45RO+ cells pooled with CCR7-negative TemRA cells. The receptor source for this set is a man aged 25 to 40 in good health.

This rearrangement joins TRBV13 to TRBJ2-7, with TRBD1 matching 9 bases. Trimming took 2 bases from V and 5 from J; bases not matched to a gene: 19. Germline loops: CDR1 PRHDT, CDR2 FYEKMQ (reference sequence). The length of the CDR3 is 19 residues. This CDR3 is CASSLRYRGLGGRSHEQYF. DNA for the CDR3: TGTGCCAGCAGCTTAAGGTACAGGGGGCTTGGGGGGAGGTCCCACGAGCAGTACTTC. Full variable domain (remainder filled in from reference TRBV13 and TRBJ2-7): AAGVIQSPRHLIKEKRETATLKCYPIPRHDTVYWYQQGPGQDPQFLISFYEKMQSDKGSIPDRFSAQQFSDYHSELNMSSLELGDSALYFCASSLRYRGLGGRSHEQYFGPGTRLTVT.

This clone was seen a single time. V usage is TRBV7-9 and J usage is TRBJ2-3; 12 bases fit TRBD2. This CDR3 region has 14 residues. The germline V gene encodes CDR1 SEHNR and CDR2 FQNEAQ (reference sequence). V gave up 5 bases and J gave up 5 bases; unmatched junction bases: 2. The CDR3 region has the DNA TGTGCCAGCAGCCCTAGCGGGGGGGGAGATACGCAGTATTTT. Translation gives CASSPSGGGDTQYF. The whole variable domain, filled in from reference TRBV7-9 and TRBJ2-3, reads DTGVSQNPRHKITKRGQNVTFRCDPISEHNRLYWYRQTLGQGPEFLTYFQNEAQLEKSRLLSDRFSAERPKGSFSTLEIQRTEQGDSAMYLCASSPSGGGDTQYFGPGTRLTVL.

The genes are TRBV11-3 and TRBJ1-4; D unclear. V lost 1 base, J lost 7 bases, and 16 bases lay in between. The CDR3 covers 16 residues. The germline gives CDR1 SGHNT, CDR2 YENEEA. CDR3 in DNA: TGTGCCAGCAGCTTAGGGGGAGGCCGCACTGGTGAAAAACTGTTTTTT. It is translated as CASSLGGGRTGEKLFF.

V is TRBV29-1 and J is TRBJ2-1, with D hard to call. CDR3 length equals 12 residues. Trimming pared 1 base from V and 3 bases from J, leaving 4 bases between. The germline V gene has CDR1 SQVTM and CDR2 ANQGSEA. The CDR3 sequence: CSVEAVYNEQFF. CDR3 DNA: TGCAGCGTTGAAGCTGTCTACAATGAGCAGTTCTTC.

This rearrangement joins TRBV5-4 to TRBJ2-2; TRBD1 or TRBD2 may be the D gene (5 bases each). Per the germline V gene, CDR1 is SGHNT and CDR2 is YYREEE (reference sequence). Between the trimmed V and J ends, which lost 3 bases and 6 bases, there was a span of 15 bases. CDR3 length equals 15 residues. The CDR3 protein is CASSWDGSGAGELFF. The CDR3 nucleotides read TGTGCCAGCAGCTGGGACGGTAGTGGCGCCGGGGAGCTGTTTTTT.

This CDR3 reads CASTLVFPTDTQYF. CDR3 nucleotide sequence: TGCGCCAGCACCCTAGTTTTCCCCACAGATACGCAGTATTTT. The chain has TRBV10-2 and TRBJ2-3; D gene ambiguous. This CDR3 is built from 14 residues. The V end was cut by 7 bases, the J end by 2 bases, with 13 bases between. Germline CDR1 WSHSY, CDR2 SAAADI.

The chain uses TRBV5-1 and TRBJ2-5; 11 nucleotides line up with TRBD2. Germline V gene sequence: CDR1 SGHRS, CDR2 YFSETQ. Trimming cost V 6 bases and J 2 bases; bases outside gene matches: 9. This CDR3 spans 16 amino acids. CDR3 DNA sequence: TGCGCCAGCAAAAGGGGACTAGCGGAATCTCAAGAGACCCAGTACTTC. Translating it yields CASKRGLAESQETQYF. Supplemented by reference TRBV5-1 and TRBJ2-5, the full variable domain reads KAGVTQTPRYLIKTRGQQVTLSCSPISGHRSVSWYQQTPGQGLQFLFEYFSETQRNKGNFPGRFSGRQFSNSRSEMNVSTLELGDSALYLCASKRGLAESQETQYFGPGTRLLVL.

V usage is TRBV2 and J usage is TRBJ2-7, with 9 nucleotides matching TRBD1. The length of the CDR3 is 15 residues. Germline V gene lookup returns CDR1 SNHLY and CDR2 FYNNEI. Trimming took 2 bases from V and 2 from J; bases not matched to a gene: 4. CDR3 sequence reads: CASSERGQGPYEQYF. The CDR3 coding sequence is TGTGCCAGCAGTGAAAGGGGACAGGGTCCCTACGAGCAGTACTTC.

The chain combines TRBV7-6 with TRBJ2-1; 7 bases agree with TRBD2. The germline gives CDR1 SGHVS, CDR2 FNYEAQ. The CDR3 consists of 17 residues. V trimming: 3 bases; J trimming: 7 bases; junction bases outside the gene matches: 15. CDR3 residues: CASSFFPPGGRGNEQFF. The CDR3 nucleotides read TGTGCCAGCAGCTTCTTCCCCCCTGGCGGGAGAGGGAATGAGCAGTTCTTC.

The J gene is TRBJ1-3, the V gene TRBV9; 8 bases agree with TRBD1. The V segment lost 3 bases and the J segment 7 bases; nucleotides outside the gene matches: 6. Germline assignment: CDR1 SGDLS and CDR2 YYNGEE. The CDR3 has 14 residues. The CDR3, as DNA: TGTGCCAGCAGCGCGACGACAGGGGCCAACACCATATATTTT. It is translated as CASSATTGANTIYF.

This clone has only one observation. The V gene is TRBV5-1, the J gene TRBJ2-3, with 13 positions matching TRBD2. Germline CDR1 reads SGHRS; CDR2 reads YFSETQ. The length of the CDR3 is 18 residues. V dropped 4 bases and J dropped 5; count of bases not matched to a gene: 13. CDR3 sequence: CASSITGLAGPPGDTQYF. CDR3 in DNA: TGCGCCAGCAGCATAACGGGACTAGCGGGACCTCCCGGAGATACGCAGTATTTT.

The chain recombines TRBV30 with TRBJ2-3; D not resolved. The ends were cut back, 2 bases at V and 3 bases at J, with 6 bases in the middle. The germline V gene encodes CDR1 GTSNPN and CDR2 SVGIG (reference sequence). The CDR3 sequence is 12 residues long. The CDR3 region is CAWSLITDTQYF. CDR3 sequence (DNA): TGTGCCTGGAGTTTAATAACAGATACGCAGTATTTT. Combining the CDR3 with reference TRBV30 and TRBJ2-3 gives the whole variable domain SQTIHQWPATLVQPVGSPLSLECTVEGTSNPNLYWYRQAAGRGLQLLFYSVGIGQISSEVPQNLSASRPQDRQFILSSKKLLLSDSGFYLCAWSLITDTQYFGPGTRLTVL.

This sequence joins TRBV29-1 and TRBJ2-3, with D perhaps TRBD2 (7 bases). The V gene's germline CDR1 is SQVTM and CDR2 ANQGSEA. Between the trimmed V and J ends, which lost 6 bases and 1 base, there was a span of 17 bases. This CDR3 has 15 amino acids. The CDR3 loop is CSVGGGGLRTDTQYF. CDR3 sequence (DNA): TGCAGCGTAGGGGGGGGTGGCCTCCGCACAGATACGCAGTATTTT.

This chain joins TRBV25-1 and TRBJ2-1; no firm D call. From germline, CDR1 is MGHDK and CDR2 SYGVNS. The CDR3 extends over 16 amino acids. Trimming took 3 bases from V and 0 from J, leaving 12 bases between them. CDR3 nucleotide sequence: TGTGCCAGCAGTGATGGCGGTCCTAGCTCCTACAATGAGCAGTTCTTC. Amino acids: CASSDGGPSSYNEQFF.

This clone has more than one count but fewer than ten. The rearrangement uses TRBV6-5 and TRBJ1-2; weak D call: TRBD1 (5 bases). Trimming took 6 bases from V and 3 from J, leaving 5 bases between them. The CDR3 sequence is 11 residues long. Germline-derived CDR1 and CDR2 are MNHEY and SVGAGI. The CDR3 spells CASRQDYGYTF. DNA of the CDR3: TGTGCCAGCAGACAGGACTATGGCTACACCTTC.

The V and J genes are TRBV19 and TRBJ2-2; 9 nucleotides match TRBD2. The CDR3 sequence is 14 residues long. Trimming cost V 9 bases and J 3 bases; bases outside gene matches: 5. Per the germline V gene, CDR1 is LNHDA and CDR2 is SQIVND (reference sequence). The CDR3 DNA reads as TGTGCCAGCAATAGCGGGAGAGACACCGGGGAGCTGTTTTTT. Protein product: CASNSGRDTGELFF. Supplemented by reference TRBV19 and TRBJ2-2, the full variable domain reads DGGITQSPKYLFRKEGQNVTLSCEQNLNHDAMYWYRQDPGQGLRLIYYSQIVNDFQKGDIAEGYSVSREKKESFPLTVTSAQKNPTAFYLCASNSGRDTGELFFGEGSRLTVL.

The CDR3 region has the DNA TGTGCCAGCAGTGAATGGAACACCGGGGAGCTGTTTTTT. The encoded protein is CASSEWNTGELFF. The rearrangement uses TRBV2 and TRBJ2-2; D gene ambiguous. V lost 2 bases to trimming and J lost 1 base, with 2 bases between them. CDR1 and CDR2 (germline): SNHLY, FYNNEI. The CDR3 sequence is 13 residues long.

V and J are TRBV5-4 and TRBJ2-3; D might be TRBD1 or TRBD2, each matching 7 bases. Germline V CDR1 and CDR2: SGHNT, YYREEE (reference sequence). Trimming shortened V by 4 bases and J by 6 bases, and 24 bases separated the two germline ends. The CDR3 runs 17 residues. CDR3 DNA: TGTGCCAGCAGCCTAGGAGGGGGCGGGAGATCAAGGGATACGCAGTATTTT. Its translation: CASSLGGGGRSRDTQYF.

The rearrangement links TRBV6-4 to TRBJ2-3; 9 nucleotides line up with TRBD2. The CDR3 totals 15 residues. J gave up 2 bases and V 3 bases, and 3 bases lay outside the gene matches. The germline CDR1 and CDR2 sequences are MRHNA and SNTAGT. This CDR3 is CASSELAGITDTQYF. Written as DNA, the CDR3 is TGTGCCAGCAGTGAGCTAGCGGGGATCACAGATACGCAGTATTTT.

The J gene is TRBJ2-3, the V gene TRBV4-1; D gene unclear. CDR3 length equals 13 residues. Trimming took off 0 bases at V and 4 bases at J, with 5 bases between the two ends. Germline-derived CDR1 and CDR2 are MGHRA and YSYEKL. This CDR3 is CASSQEGPDTQYF. CDR3 sequence (DNA): TGCGCCAGCAGCCAAGAAGGCCCAGATACGCAGTATTTT.

The chain couples TRBV11-2 to TRBJ2-4, with 14 positions matching TRBD2. V was clipped by 5 bases and J by 1 base; unmatched bases: 7. The CDR3 is made up of 18 amino acids. Per the germline V gene, CDR1 is SGHAT and CDR2 is FQNNGV. The chain's CDR3 is CASSEGLAGERAKNIQYF. The CDR3 DNA reads TGTGCCAGCAGCGAGGGACTAGCGGGAGAAAGGGCCAAAAACATTCAGTACTTC.

CDR3 protein: CASSQQTPTSGSADTQYF. The CDR3 coding sequence is TGTGCCAGCAGCCAACAAACCCCGACTAGCGGGAGTGCAGATACGCAGTATTTT. The chain has TRBV4-2 and TRBJ2-3; 12 positions match TRBD2. The V and J ends lost 2 bases and 4 bases, in that order; junction bases with no gene match: 10. The CDR3 is made up of 18 amino acids. CDR1 is LGHNA, CDR2 YNFKEQ, per germline.

The chain recombines TRBV6-1 with TRBJ2-3; D is perhaps TRBD1 (10 bases). V lost 6 bases and J lost 6, with 19 bases in between. The CDR3 sequence is 15 residues long. CDR1 MNHNS and CDR2 SASEGT come from the germline V gene. The DNA for the CDR3 is TGTGCCAGCAGCGCGGGGGGGACAGGGGCGGATACGCAGTATTTT. Residues: CASSAGGTGADTQYF.

This chain uses TRBV7-9 with TRBJ2-1, with TRBD2 matching over 7 bases. There are 14 residues in the CDR3. CDR1 SEHNR and CDR2 FQNEAQ come from the germline V gene (reference sequence). V lost 5 bases and J lost 6; bases outside the gene matches: 7. The CDR3 loop is CASSQRSSGNEQFF. The CDR3 coding sequence is TGTGCCAGCAGCCAAAGGTCTAGCGGCAATGAGCAGTTCTTC.

V gene TRBV5-4 combines with J gene TRBJ2-1; TRBD2 matches 7 bases. Per germline, CDR1 SGHNT and CDR2 YYREEE (reference sequence). After removal of 1 base from V and 7 bases from J, the junction contained 2 bases not matched to a gene. This CDR3 comprises 13 residues. CDR3 residues: CASSLWGGNEQFF. The CDR3 DNA follows: TGTGCCAGCAGCTTGTGGGGGGGGAATGAGCAGTTCTTC.

This chain joins TRBV19 and TRBJ2-3; D ambiguous. With 6 bases removed from V and 3 bases from J, the gap between germline ends came to 10 bases. This CDR3 spans 13 amino acids. Germline V gene lookup returns CDR1 LNHDA and CDR2 SQIVND (reference sequence). CDR3 sequence: CASSAQQTDTQYF. CDR3 nucleotide sequence: TGTGCCAGTAGCGCTCAGCAAACAGATACGCAGTATTTT.

The V call is TRBV7-7, the J call TRBJ2-3; possible D gene TRBD2, 6 bases. The CDR3 runs 13 residues. Germline CDR1 and CDR2: SSHAT and FNYEAQ (reference sequence). The CDR3 loop reads CASGPGGTDTQYF. In nucleotides, the CDR3 is TGTGCTAGCGGCCCGGGAGGCACAGATACGCAGTATTTT. Full variable domain (rest looked up from reference TRBV7-7 and TRBJ2-3): GAGVSQSPRYKVTKRGQDVTLRCDPISSHATLYWYQQALGQGPEFLTYFNYEAQPDKSGLPSDRFSAERPEGSISTLTIQRTEQRDSAMYRCASGPGGTDTQYFGPGTRLTVL.

The chain employs TRBV27 and TRBJ2-1; 10 nucleotides agree with TRBD2. The V gene's germline CDR1 is MNHEY and CDR2 SMNVEV (reference sequence). This CDR3 has 15 amino acids. With 4 bases clipped from V and 0 bases from J, the junction kept 0 bases outside the gene matches. CDR3 protein: CASSSSGSSYNEQFF. The CDR3 DNA follows: TGTGCCAGCAGTTCTAGCGGGAGCTCCTACAATGAGCAGTTCTTC.

Worth noting for this clone: A read error may explain this, as a much larger clone is one base away. Other nucleotide sequences in the sample specify the same CDR3. V and J are TRBV5-1 and TRBJ2-5, with no clear D. V lost 1 base and J 2 bases, leaving 0 bases between the germline ends. CDR3 length equals 11 residues. The germline gives CDR1 SGHRS, CDR2 YFSETQ. This chain's CDR3 is CASSLQETQYF. The CDR3 nucleotides read TGCGCCAGCAGCTTGCAAGAGACCCAGTACTTC.